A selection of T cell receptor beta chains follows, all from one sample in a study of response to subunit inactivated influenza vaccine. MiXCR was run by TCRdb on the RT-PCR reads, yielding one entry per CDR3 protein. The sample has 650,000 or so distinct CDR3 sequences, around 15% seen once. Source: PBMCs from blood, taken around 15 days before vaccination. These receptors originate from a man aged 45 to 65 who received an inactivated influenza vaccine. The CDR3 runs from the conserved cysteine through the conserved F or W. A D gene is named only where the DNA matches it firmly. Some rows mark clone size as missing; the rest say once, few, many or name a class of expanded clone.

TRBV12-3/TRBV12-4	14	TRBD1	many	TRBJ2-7	TGTGCCAGCAGTATCGGGACAGGGGGTTACGAGCAGTACTTC	CASSIGTGGYEQYF
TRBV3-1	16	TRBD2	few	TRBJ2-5	TGTGCCAGCAGCCCGGGACTAGCGGGAGCTGGGGAGACCCAGTACTTC	CASSPGLAGAGETQYF
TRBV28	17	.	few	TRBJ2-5	TGTGCCAGCAGTTTAGTAGCCGGAGGACCGATCCAAGAGACCCAGTACTTC	CASSLVAGGPIQETQYF
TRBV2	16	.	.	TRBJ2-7	TGTGCCAGCAGTGATCGGGGGCAGGTGGTCAACTACGAGCAGTACTTC	CASSDRGQVVNYEQYF
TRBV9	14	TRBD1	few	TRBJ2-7	TGTGCCAGCAGCGTAACAGGGGGCTCCGACGAGCAGTACTTC	CASSVTGGSDEQYF
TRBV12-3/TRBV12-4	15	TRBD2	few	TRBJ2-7	TGTGCCAGCAGTCGCTATAGCGGGGACTCCTACGAGCAGTACTTC	CASSRYSGDSYEQYF
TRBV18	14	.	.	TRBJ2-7	TGTGCCAGCTCGCCGAGGGGTTCCTTATACGAGCAGTACTTC	CASSPRGSLYEQYF
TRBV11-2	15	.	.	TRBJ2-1	TGTGCCAGCAGCTTAAAGACGAGCTCCTACAATGAGCAGTTCTTC	CASSLKTSSYNEQFF
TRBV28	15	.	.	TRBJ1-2	TGTGCCAGCAGTTCCGCGAGGGGTCCCCCTTGGGGCTACACCTTC	CASSSARGPPWGYTF
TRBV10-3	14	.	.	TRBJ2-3	TGTGCCATCACCCGGTCGGGGGACACAGATACGCAGTATTTT	CAITRSGDTDTQYF
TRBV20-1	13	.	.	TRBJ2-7	TGCAGTGCTACCGACAGGTACGCCTACGAGCAGTACTTC	CSATDRYAYEQYF
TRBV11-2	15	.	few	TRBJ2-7	TGTGCCAGCAGCTTAGATCCCGGCAGGGGCCTCGAGCAGTACTTC	CASSLDPGRGLEQYF
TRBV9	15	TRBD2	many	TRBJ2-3	TGTGCCAGCAGCGCGGGACTAGCGGGCACAGATACGCAGTATTTT	CASSAGLAGTDTQYF
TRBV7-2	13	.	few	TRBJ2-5	TGTGCCAGCAGCTTACAGCGGTTAGAGACCCAGTACTTC	CASSLQRLETQYF
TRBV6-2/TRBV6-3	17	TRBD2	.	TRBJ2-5	TGTGCCAGCAGTTACTCGAAGGTAACTAGCGAGCCAAGAACCCAGTACTTC	CASSYSKVTSEPRTQYF
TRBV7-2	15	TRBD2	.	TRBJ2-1	TGTGCCAGCAGCTTTCGGACTAGCGGACCCCAGGTGGCGTTCTTC	CASSFRTSGPQVAFF
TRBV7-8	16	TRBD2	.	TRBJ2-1	TGTGCCAGCAGCTTAGTGCGGGAGGCCCTGGGCAATGAGCAGTTCTTC	CASSLVREALGNEQFF
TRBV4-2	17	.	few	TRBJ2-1	TGTGCCAGCAGCCAAGATCGGTGGGGGAGTTCTAACAATGAGCAGTTCTTC	CASSQDRWGSSNNEQFF
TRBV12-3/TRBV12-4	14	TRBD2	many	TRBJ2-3	TGTGCCAGCAGTAGCGGGGGGGCCACAGATACGCAGTATTTT	CASSSGGATDTQYF
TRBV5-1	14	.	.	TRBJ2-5	TGCGCCAGCAGCTTCTCTATCAACCAAGAGACCCAGTACTTC	CASSFSINQETQYF
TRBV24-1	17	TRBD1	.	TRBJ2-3	TGTGCCACCAGTGACCAGAGACAGGGGGCAAAGGGTAGTACGCAGTATTTT	CATSDQRQGAKGSTQYF
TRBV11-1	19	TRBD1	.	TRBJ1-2	TGTGCCAGCAGCTTAGGAATCCCGACAGGGACCGTTTCTAACTATGGCTACACCTTC	CASSLGIPTGTVSNYGYTF
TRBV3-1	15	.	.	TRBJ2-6	TGTGCCAGCAGCCTCTCTATCTCTGGGGCCAACGTCCTGACTTTC	CASSLSISGANVLTF
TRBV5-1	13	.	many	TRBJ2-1	TGCGCCAGCAGCTTTAGATCTGGTCTTGAGCAGTTCTTC	CASSFRSGLEQFF
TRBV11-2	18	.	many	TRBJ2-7	TGTGCCAGCAGCTTAGATTTTCAGCGGGGGACAGGATCCTACGAGCAGTACTTC	CASSLDFQRGTGSYEQYF
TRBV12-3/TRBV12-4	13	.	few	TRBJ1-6	TGTGCCAGCAGTTTAGAAGGGGTCTCACCCCTCCACTTT	CASSLEGVSPLHF
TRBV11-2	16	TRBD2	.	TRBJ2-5	TGTGCCAGCAGCTTGTCACTAGCGGGGGGGCCAGAGACCCAGTACTTC	CASSLSLAGGPETQYF
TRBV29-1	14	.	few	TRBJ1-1	TGCAGCGCCAACACAGGGAATGAGGGCACTGAAGCTTTCTTT	CSANTGNEGTEAFF
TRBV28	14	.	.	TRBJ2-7	TGTGCCAGCAGTTTATGGGTGGCCTCCTACGAGCAGTACTTC	CASSLWVASYEQYF
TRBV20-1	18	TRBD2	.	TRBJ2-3	TGCAGTGCTAGGGCTTTGTATAGCGCCGGGAGGCCGCTACATACGCAGTATTTT	CSARALYSAGRPLHTQYF
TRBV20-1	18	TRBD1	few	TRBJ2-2	TGCAGTGCTAGAGATTTGTCAGCGGGACAGGGGAACACCGGGGAGCTGTTTTTT	CSARDLSAGQGNTGELFF
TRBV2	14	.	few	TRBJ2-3	TGTGCCAGCAGTGAAGGGGGGACAACAGATACGCAGTATTTT	CASSEGGTTDTQYF
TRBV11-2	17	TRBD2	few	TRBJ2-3	TGTGCCAGCAGCTCCAGGACTAGCGGCGGGGTGACAGATACGCAGTATTTT	CASSSRTSGGVTDTQYF
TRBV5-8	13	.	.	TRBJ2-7	TGTGCCAGCAGCTCTAGTGTCCGGGGCGAGCAGTACTTC	CASSSSVRGEQYF
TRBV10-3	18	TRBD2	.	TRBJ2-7	TGTGCCATCAGGAAGTCTCTTCTGGCTAGCGGGGTCTCCTACGAGCAGTACTTC	CAIRKSLLASGVSYEQYF
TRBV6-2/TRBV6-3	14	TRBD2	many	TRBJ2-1	TGTGCCACCACCGGGACTAGGCCCGGCAATGAGCAGTTCTTC	CATTGTRPGNEQFF
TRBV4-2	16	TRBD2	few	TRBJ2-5	TGTGCCAGCAGCCAAGAGGGGGGGAGTTCCCAAGAGACCCAGTACTTC	CASSQEGGSSQETQYF
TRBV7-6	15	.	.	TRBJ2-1	TGTGCCAGCAGCTTAGCAGGTGCAGGGCCGAATGAGCAGTTCTTC	CASSLAGAGPNEQFF
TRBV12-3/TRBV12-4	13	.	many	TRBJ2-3	TGTGCCAGCAGTTCCGGTGGGCGGGATACGCAGTATTTT	CASSSGGRDTQYF
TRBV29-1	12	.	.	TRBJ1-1	TGCAGCGCCGTAGTAATGAACACTGAAGCTTTCTTT	CSAVVMNTEAFF
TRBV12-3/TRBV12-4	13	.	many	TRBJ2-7	TGTGCCAGCAGTTTAAATCCATCCTACGAGCAGTACTTC	CASSLNPSYEQYF
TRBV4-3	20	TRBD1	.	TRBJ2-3	TGCGCCAGCAGCCAAGACCCACCACGAAACAGGGGGCGCAGGACAGATACGCAGTATTTT	CASSQDPPRNRGRRTDTQYF
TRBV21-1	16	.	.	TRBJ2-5	TGTGCCAGCAGCCCGAAGGAACAGGGGACAGAGGAGACCCAGTACTTC	CASSPKEQGTEETQYF
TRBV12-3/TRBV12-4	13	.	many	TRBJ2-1	TGTGCCAGCAGAACTCGGGAGTACAATGAGCAGTTCTTC	CASRTREYNEQFF
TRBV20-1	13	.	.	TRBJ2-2	TGCAGTGCTAGCCTACGGAAGTCCGGGGATCTGTTTTTT	CSASLRKSGDLFF
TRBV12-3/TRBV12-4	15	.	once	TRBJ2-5	TGTGCCAGCAGTTCATCCGGGCTAGGCGGAGAGACCCAGTACTTC	CASSSSGLGGETQYF
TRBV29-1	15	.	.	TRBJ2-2	TGCAGCGTTGGCACCTGGGGCGCAAGTGGCGGGGAGCTGTTTTTT	CSVGTWGASGGELFF
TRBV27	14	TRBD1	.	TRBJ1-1	TGTGCCAGCAGTTCGTTCCGGGACAGGGGATTGGCTTTCTTT	CASSSFRDRGLAFF
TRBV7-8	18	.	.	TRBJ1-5	TGTGCCAGCAGCTTAGAGGGCTCAGCAATTTTAGGCAATCAGCCCCAGCATTTT	CASSLEGSAILGNQPQHF
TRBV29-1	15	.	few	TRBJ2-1	TGCAGCGTTGAGGGACTGCCTAGCTCCTACAATGAGCAGTTCTTC	CSVEGLPSSYNEQFF
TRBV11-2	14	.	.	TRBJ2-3	TGTGCCAGCAGCTGGAGGAGTTACACAGATACGCAGTATTTT	CASSWRSYTDTQYF
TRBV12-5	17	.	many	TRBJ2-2	TGTGCTAGTGGTTTGGTAAAAGGGATAGCGAACACCGGGGAGCTGTTTTTT	CASGLVKGIANTGELFF